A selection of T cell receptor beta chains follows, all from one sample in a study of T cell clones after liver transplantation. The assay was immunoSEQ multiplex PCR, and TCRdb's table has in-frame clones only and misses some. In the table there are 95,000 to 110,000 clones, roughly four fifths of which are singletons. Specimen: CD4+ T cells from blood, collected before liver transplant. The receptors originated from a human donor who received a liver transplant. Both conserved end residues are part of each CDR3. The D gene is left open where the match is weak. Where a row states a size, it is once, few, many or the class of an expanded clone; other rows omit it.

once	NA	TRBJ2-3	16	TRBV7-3	CASSSGLLASTDTQYF	TGTGCCAGCAGCTCCGGACTCCTCGCCAGCACAGATACGCAGTATTTT
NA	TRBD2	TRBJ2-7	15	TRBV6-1	CASSGLAGVSYEQYF	TGTGCCAGCAGTGGACTAGCGGGAGTGTCCTACGAGCAGTACTTC
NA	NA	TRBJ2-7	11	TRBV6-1	CAGTTGYEQYF	TGTGCCGGGACGACAGGCTACGAGCAGTACTTC
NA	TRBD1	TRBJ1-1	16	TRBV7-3	CASRRLRTGENTEAFF	TGTGCCAGCAGGCGCCTACGGACAGGGGAAAACACTGAAGCTTTCTTT
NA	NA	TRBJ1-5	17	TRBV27	CASSLQGLVGSDQPQHF	TGTGCCAGCAGTTTACAGGGTCTAGTAGGAAGTGATCAGCCCCAGCATTTT
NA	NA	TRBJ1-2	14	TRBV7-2	CASRRGGSSYGYTF	TGTGCCAGCAGGCGCGGGGGCTCTAGCTATGGCTACACCTTC
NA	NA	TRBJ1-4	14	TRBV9	CASSVMQYDEKLFF	TGTGCCAGCAGCGTGATGCAATATGATGAAAAACTGTTTTTT
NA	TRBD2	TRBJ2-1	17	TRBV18	CASSRSSGSGSYNEQFF	TGTGCCAGCTCACGGTCTAGCGGGAGTGGTTCCTACAATGAGCAGTTCTTC
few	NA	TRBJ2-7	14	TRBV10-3	CAISESGRTYEQYF	TGTGCCATCAGTGAGTCTGGACGGACCTACGAGCAGTACTTC
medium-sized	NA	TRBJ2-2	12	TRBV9	CASSVNTGELFF	TGTGCCAGCAGCGTTAACACCGGGGAGCTGTTTTTT
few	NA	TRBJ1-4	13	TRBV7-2	CASSFGGREKLFF	TGTGCCAGCAGCTTCGGGGGGAGGGAAAAACTGTTTTTT
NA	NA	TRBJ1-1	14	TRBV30	CAWSVQGGRTEAFF	TGTGCCTGGAGTGTACAAGGGGGGAGAACTGAAGCTTTCTTT
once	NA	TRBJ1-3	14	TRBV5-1	CASSGGSSGNTIYF	TGCGCCAGCAGTGGGGGGTCCTCTGGAAACACCATATATTTT
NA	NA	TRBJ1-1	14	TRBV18	CASSPYSGGTEAFF	TGTGCCAGCTCACCTTATTCGGGGGGCACTGAAGCTTTCTTT
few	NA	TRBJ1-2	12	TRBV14	CATLTAVYGYTF	TGTGCCACTTTGACAGCCGTCTATGGCTACACCTTC
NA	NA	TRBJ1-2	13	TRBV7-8	CASSLGGGEGYTF	TGTGCCAGCAGCCTCGGGGGGGGCGAAGGCTACACCTTC
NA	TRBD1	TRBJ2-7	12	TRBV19	CASSTGGYEQYF	TGTGCCAGTAGCACAGGGGGGTACGAGCAGTACTTC
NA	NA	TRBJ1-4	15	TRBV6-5	CASSYSGALNEKLFF	TGTGCCAGCAGTTACTCGGGGGCGCTTAATGAAAAACTGTTTTTT
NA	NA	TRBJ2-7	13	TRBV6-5	CASSRDPSYEQYF	TGTGCCAGCAGTAGGGACCCCTCCTACGAGCAGTACTTC
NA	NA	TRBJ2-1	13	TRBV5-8	CASSLVQGNEQFF	TGTGCCAGCAGCTTAGTTCAGGGGAATGAGCAGTTCTTC
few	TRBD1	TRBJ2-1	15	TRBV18	CASSPGTGGKDEQFF	TGTGCCAGCTCGCCCGGGACAGGGGGTAAAGATGAGCAGTTCTTC
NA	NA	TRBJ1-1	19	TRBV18	CASFRAVGGRSGITPEAFF	TGTGCCAGCTTTAGGGCAGTGGGAGGAAGGAGTGGGATCACACCTGAAGCTTTCTTT
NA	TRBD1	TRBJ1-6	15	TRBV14	CASSQQGQGGSPLHF	TGTGCCAGCAGCCAACAAGGACAGGGAGGGTCACCCCTCCACTTT
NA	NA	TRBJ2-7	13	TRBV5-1	CASSSLTTYEQYF	TGCGCCAGCAGTTCTCTGACAACCTACGAGCAGTACTTC
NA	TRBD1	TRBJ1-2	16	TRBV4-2	CASSQGTGRAGGGYTF	TGTGCCAGCAGCCAGGGGACAGGGCGGGCGGGGGGTGGCTACACCTTC
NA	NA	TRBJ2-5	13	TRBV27	CASSRQGKETQYF	TGTGCCAGCAGCCGGCAGGGGAAAGAGACCCAGTACTTC
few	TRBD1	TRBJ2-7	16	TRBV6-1	CASSGVSGQGSYEQYF	TGTGCCAGCAGTGGGGTTTCGGGACAGGGCTCCTACGAGCAGTACTTC
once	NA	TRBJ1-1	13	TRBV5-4	CASSLSTGGSSFF	TGTGCCAGCAGCTTGTCGACAGGTGGGTCGTCTTTCTTT
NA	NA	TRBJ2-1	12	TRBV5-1	CASSLVLNEQFF	TGCGCCAGCAGCTTGGTACTGAATGAGCAGTTCTTC
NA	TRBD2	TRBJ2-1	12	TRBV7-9	CASSLSGDEQFF	TGTGCCAGCAGCTTAAGCGGGGATGAGCAGTTCTTC
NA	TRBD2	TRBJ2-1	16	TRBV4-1	CASSQDTGGPHNEQFF	TGCGCCAGCAGCCAAGATACGGGAGGCCCCCACAATGAGCAGTTCTTC
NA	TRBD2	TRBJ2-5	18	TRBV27	CASSSHLAGGLLGETQYF	TGTGCCAGCAGTTCACACTTAGCGGGAGGGCTCTTGGGAGAGACCCAGTACTTC
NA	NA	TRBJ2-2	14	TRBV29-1	CSVTVRGRTGELFF	TGCAGCGTTACCGTTCGGGGACGCACCGGGGAGCTGTTTTTT
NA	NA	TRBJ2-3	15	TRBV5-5	CASSYRPTGTDTQYF	TGTGCCAGCAGCTACCGACCAACCGGGACAGATACGCAGTATTTT
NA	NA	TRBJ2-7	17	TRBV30	CAWSPPTRREPHYEQYF	TGTGCCTGGAGCCCCCCCACGCGACGGGAGCCTCACTACGAGCAGTACTTC
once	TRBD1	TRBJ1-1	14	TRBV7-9	CASSLGTGLRKAFF	TGTGCCAGCAGCTTAGGGACAGGACTCAGGAAAGCTTTCTTT
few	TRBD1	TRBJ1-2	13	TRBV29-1	CSVVGSGGYGYTF	TGCAGCGTTGTAGGCTCAGGGGGCTATGGCTACACCTTC
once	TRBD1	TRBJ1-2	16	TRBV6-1	CASSDGQGRANYGYTF	TGTGCCAGCAGTGATGGACAGGGGAGGGCTAACTATGGCTACACCTTC
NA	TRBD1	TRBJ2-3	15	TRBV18	CASSPQQGFTDTQYF	TGTGCCAGCTCACCACAACAGGGGTTCACAGATACGCAGTATTTT
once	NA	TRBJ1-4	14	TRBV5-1	CASSLLPQGERLFF	TGCGCCAGCAGCTTACTTCCTCAGGGAGAGAGACTGTTTTTT
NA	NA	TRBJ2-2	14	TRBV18	CASSPKRVTGELFF	TGTGCCAGCTCACCAAAGAGGGTTACCGGGGAGCTGTTTTTT
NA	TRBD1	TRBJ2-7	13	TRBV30	CAWSKGQLYEQYF	TGTGCCTGGAGTAAGGGACAGCTCTACGAGCAGTACTTC
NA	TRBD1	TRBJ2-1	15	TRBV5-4	CASSSGQGAYNEQFF	TGTGCCAGCAGCTCAGGACAGGGTGCCTACAATGAGCAGTTCTTC
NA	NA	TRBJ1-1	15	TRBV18	CASSPPTNRGTEAFF	TGTGCCAGCTCACCACCCACTAACCGCGGGACTGAAGCTTTCTTT
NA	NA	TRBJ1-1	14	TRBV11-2	CASSLGGVDTEAFF	TGTGCCAGCAGCTTAGGCGGGGTGGACACTGAAGCTTTCTTT
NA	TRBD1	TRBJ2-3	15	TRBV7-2	CASSRDRLSTDTQYF	TGTGCCAGCAGCAGGGACAGACTTAGCACAGATACGCAGTATTTT
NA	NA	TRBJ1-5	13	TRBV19	CASSMGEWGPQHF	TGTGCCAGTAGTATGGGGGAGTGGGGGCCCCAGCATTTT
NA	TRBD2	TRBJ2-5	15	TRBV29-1	CSVEWEGRSRETQYF	TGCAGCGTTGAGTGGGAGGGCCGATCGAGAGAGACCCAGTACTTC
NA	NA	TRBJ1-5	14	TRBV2	CASTPRRSNQPQHF	TGTGCCAGCACTCCCCGGCGCAGCAATCAGCCCCAGCATTTT
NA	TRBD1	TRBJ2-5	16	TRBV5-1	CASLIGDRGYQETQYF	TGCGCCAGTTTAATCGGGGACAGGGGATACCAAGAGACCCAGTACTTC
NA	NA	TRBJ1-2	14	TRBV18	CASSPLGEGVGYTF	TGTGCCAGCTCACCCCTAGGAGAGGGAGTCGGCTACACCTTC
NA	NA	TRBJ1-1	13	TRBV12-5	CASGMGPNTEAFF	TGTGCTAGTGGTATGGGCCCAAACACTGAAGCTTTCTTT
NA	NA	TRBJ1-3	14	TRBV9	CASSVAIPGNTIYF	TGTGCCAGCAGCGTAGCCATACCTGGAAACACCATATATTTT
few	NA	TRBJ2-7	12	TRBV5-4	CASSLHTYEQYF	TGTGCCAGCAGCTTGCACACCTACGAGCAGTACTTC
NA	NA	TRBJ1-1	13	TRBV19	CASSIRGGTEAFF	TGTGCCAGTAGTATAAGGGGGGGAACTGAAGCTTTCTTT